This T cell receptor beta chain came from a study of OX40 agonist ivuxolimab in advanced cancers. Some clones are missing from TCRdb's copy, which holds only in-frame ones; the method was immunoSEQ multiplex PCR. Among 75,000 to 80,000 clones listed, over 80% were seen once. The CDR3 covers 18 residues. V gave up 2 bases and J gave up 0 bases, with 23 bases separating them. Looked up from germline, CDR1 is GTSNPN and CDR2 is SVGIG (reference sequence). This clone has only one observation. The origin of this receptor is an adult with an advanced solid tumor such as melanoma, head and neck, liver or kidney cancer. The sequences come from CD4+ or CD8+ T cells sorted from blood, collected in a trial of the OX40 agonist ivuxolimab. The chain joins TRBV30 to TRBJ2-7, with TRBD1 as a possible D gene (6 bases). CDR3 residues: CAWSPWDTPRSPSYEQYF. For the CDR3, the DNA is TGTGCCTGGAGTCCTTGGGACACCCCTAGATCGCCCTCCTACGAGCAGTACTTC.